This T cell receptor (beta chain) was documented in a study of blood T cells in healthy people across ages. Background on the study: The capture of about one barcoded beta molecule per two T cells was achieved by template switching.

A note on this clonotype: Its antigen is not identified. At one boundary the junction diverges from the germline segment, which might be a read error.

Sample-barcoded 5' priming and a J-beta primer mix drove a second PCR of 7 to 11 cycles. Through a template-switch adaptor with 12 random nucleotides, each cDNA molecule received a tag. TCRdb analysed the 5' RACE reads with MiXCR anew, one entry per CDR3 protein. The data hold 2 million or so distinct CDR3 sequences, with just under 50% observed a single time. General observations from the study: TCR beta diversity, measured per million T cells, fell in a roughly linear way with age. Diversity estimates from one million T cells were considered underestimates.

The CDR3 is 16 residues long. CDR1 and CDR2 (germline): SGHVS, FNYEAQ. Sequencing was performed on blood. This sequence joins TRBV7-6 and TRBJ2-7; 11 bases align to TRBD2. This TCR derives from a woman between 40 and 55 years old in good health. CDR3 coding DNA: TGTGCCAACAGCTTGACACTAGCGGGGGTTAGCCACGAGCAGTACTTC. This codes for CANSLTLAGVSHEQYF.